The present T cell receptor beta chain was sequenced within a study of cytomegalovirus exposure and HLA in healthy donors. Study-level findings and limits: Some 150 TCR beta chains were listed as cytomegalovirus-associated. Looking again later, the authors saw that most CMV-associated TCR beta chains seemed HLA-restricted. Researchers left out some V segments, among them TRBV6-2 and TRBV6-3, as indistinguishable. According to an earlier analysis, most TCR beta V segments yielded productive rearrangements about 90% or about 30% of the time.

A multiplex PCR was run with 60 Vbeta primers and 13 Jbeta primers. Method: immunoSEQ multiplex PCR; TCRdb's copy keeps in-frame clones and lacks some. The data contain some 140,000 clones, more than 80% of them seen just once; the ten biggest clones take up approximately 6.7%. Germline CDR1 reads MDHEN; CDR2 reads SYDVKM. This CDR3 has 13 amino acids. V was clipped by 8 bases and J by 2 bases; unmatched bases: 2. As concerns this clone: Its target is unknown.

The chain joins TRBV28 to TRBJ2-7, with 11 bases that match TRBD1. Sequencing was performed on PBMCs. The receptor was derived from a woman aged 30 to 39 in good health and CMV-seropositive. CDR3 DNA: TGTGCCAGCCAGGGACAGGGGGCCTACGAGCAGTACTTC. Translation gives CASQGQGAYEQYF.